The present T cell receptor (beta chain) was sequenced within a study of OX40 agonist ivuxolimab in advanced cancers. About the study: Three patients showed partial responses: one hepatocellular carcinoma and two cutaneous melanoma cases. Study outcomes and limitations: The mean number of expanded clones was higher in CD8+ T cells than in CD4+.

From germline, CDR1 is PRHDT and CDR2 FYEKMQ (reference sequence). The CDR3 sequence is 18 residues long. After removal of 4 bases from V and 6 bases from J, the junction contained 15 bases not matched to a gene. Remarks on this clone: The target antigen is unknown.

Using immunoSEQ multiplex PCR, the repertoire was profiled, and TCRdb retains in-frame clones only, with some absent. The sample carries roughly 26,000 clones, about 87% recorded once. V gene TRBV13 combines with J gene TRBJ2-3; 11 nucleotides align to TRBD2. The sequence was collected from an adult with an advanced solid tumor such as melanoma, head and neck, liver or kidney cancer. The sample in question was CD4+ or CD8+ T cells sorted from blood, obtained in a trial of the OX40 agonist ivuxolimab. CDR3 sequence: CASSSSSTGTSGPDTQYF. The DNA of the CDR3 is TGTGCCAGCAGCTCTTCTTCCACCGGGACTAGCGGCCCGGATACGCAGTATTTT.